The clone carrying this TCR beta chain has more than one count but fewer than ten. Uncontrolled infection, other autoimmune disease, pregnancy and lactation each barred patients from inclusion. The sample is drawn from a study of T cells in Graves' hyperthyroidism and ophthalmopathy. Background on the study: Specimen type is peripheral blood, collected at initial diagnosis prior to any treatment.

Germline CDR1 is LNHDA and CDR2 is SQIVND (reference sequence). The CDR3 runs to 15 residues. V was cut by 4 bases and J by 2 bases, with 12 bases left in between. TCR beta CDR3 regions were amplified from RNA. Carried out on the TCR CDR3, a first-round RT-PCR used the HTBI primer set. One entry per CDR3 protein results from TCRdb running MiXCR on the multiplex PCR reads. The sample lists about 610,000 distinct CDR3 sequences, 14% to 15% occurring once. The sequenced material came from blood. This chain links TRBV19 with TRBJ2-1, with TRBD2 as a possible D gene (5 bases). The clonotype originates from a woman in her thirties or forties with Graves' ophthalmopathy. CDR3 nucleotides: TGTGCCAGTAGTACGGACTGGTCGCCCTACAATGAGCAGTTCTTC. Residues: CASSTDWSPYNEQFF.